The source of this T cell receptor (beta chain) is a study of blood T cell repertoires in COVID-19. For the study at large: The United States, Italy and Spain were the sources of the acute and convalescent COVID-19 samples. T cells, B-cell-depleted T cells, or PBMCs supplied cDNA or gDNA.

Trimming pared 0 bases from V and 0 bases from J, leaving 6 bases between. In germline, CDR1 is SGHRS, CDR2 YFSETQ. The CDR3 length is 14 residues. In the source study's methods: Reference gene primer amplification gave estimated nucleated cell counts. Generated by immunoSEQ multiplex PCR, the TCRdb table keeps only in-frame clones and is missing some. That table is the source of V, J and clone size, and D and trimming were worked out from the DNA. The repertoire has tens of thousands of clones, 80% to 90% of them found once; the top ten carry around 7%. The gene calls are TRBV5-1 and TRBJ2-5, with D possibly being TRBD2 (5 bases). The source is a man aged 40-49 years with acute or convalescent COVID-19. The sequenced sample was peripheral blood. The CDR3 sequence: CASSLGTYQETQYF. For the CDR3, the DNA is TGCGCCAGCAGCTTGGGGACTTACCAAGAGACCCAGTACTTC. Full variable domain (rest looked up from reference TRBV5-1 and TRBJ2-5): KAGVTQTPRYLIKTRGQQVTLSCSPISGHRSVSWYQQTPGQGLQFLFEYFSETQRNKGNFPGRFSGRQFSNSRSEMNVSTLELGDSALYLCASSLGTYQETQYFGPGTRLLVL.